The 20 T cell receptor beta chains listed next were all sequenced from one sample in a study of cytomegalovirus exposure and HLA in healthy donors. 60 Vbeta and 13 Jbeta primers were used in PCR. Only in-frame clones appear in the TCRdb table, and some are missing; sequencing was by immunoSEQ multiplex PCR. The table shows more than 150,000 clones, with more than 60% occurring only once. Sequencing was carried out using PBMCs. These receptors all come from a young man in good health and CMV-seronegative.

The chain employs TRBV29-1 and TRBJ2-3; TRBD1 matches at 8 bases. V shed 5 bases, J shed 5 bases, and the junction held 9 bases outside the gene matches. This CDR3 has 14 amino acids. Germline-derived CDR1 and CDR2 are SQVTM and ANQGSEA. CDR3 sequence reads: CSVKRQGLLDTQYF. CDR3 DNA sequence: TGCAGCGTTAAAAGACAGGGGTTGTTAGATACGCAGTATTTT.

This chain joins TRBV5-6 and TRBJ2-7, with D maybe TRBD1 (5 bases). Trimming pared 1 base from V and 4 bases from J, leaving 12 bases between. Per germline, CDR1 SGHDT and CDR2 YYEEEE. The CDR3 has 14 amino acids. This CDR3 is CASSLQGTGYEQYF. CDR3 DNA sequence: TGTGCCAGCAGCTTGCAGGGCACAGGTTACGAGCAGTACTTC. Based on the CDR3 plus reference TRBV5-6 and TRBJ2-7, the full variable domain is DAGVTQSPTHLIKTRGQQVTLRCSPKSGHDTVSWYQQALGQGPQFIFQYYEEEERQRGNFPDRFSGHQFPNYSSELNVNALLLGDSALYLCASSLQGTGYEQYFGPGTRLTVT.

In this sample, this clone turned up a few times. The CDR3 region is CASSTGEPFGEQYF. DNA of the CDR3: TGTGCCAGCTCGACAGGGGAACCCTTTGGCGAGCAGTACTTC. J is TRBJ2-7 and V is TRBV6-6, with TRBD1 identical over 8 bases. This CDR3 spans 14 amino acids. Germline loops: CDR1 MNHNY, CDR2 SVGAGI (reference sequence). V lost 8 bases to trimming and J lost 6 bases; unmatched junction nucleotides: 12.

The rearrangement joins TRBV19 to TRBJ1-4; no reliable D call. There are 14 residues in the CDR3. CDR1 is LNHDA and CDR2 is SQIVND in the germline V gene (reference sequence). The V and J ends lost 7 bases and 3 bases respectively, with 12 bases between them. CDR3 loop: CASTHSLSNEKLFF. CDR3 coding DNA: TGTGCCAGTACCCACAGCCTCTCTAATGAAAAACTGTTTTTT. The full variable domain, in which reference TRBV19 and TRBJ1-4 provide the parts outside the CDR3, is DGGITQSPKYLFRKEGQNVTLSCEQNLNHDAMYWYRQDPGQGLRLIYYSQIVNDFQKGDIAEGYSVSREKKESFPLTVTSAQKNPTAFYLCASTHSLSNEKLFFGSGTQLSVL.

The V call is TRBV19, the J call TRBJ1-1; D is undetermined. This CDR3 spans 14 amino acids. V was clipped by 3 bases and J by 0 bases, with 8 bases between them. CDR1 LNHDA and CDR2 SQIVND come from the germline V gene (reference sequence). In nucleotides, the CDR3 is TGTGCCAGTAGTATTGCGGGGATGAACACTGAAGCTTTCTTT. Protein product: CASSIAGMNTEAFF.

V and J are TRBV30 and TRBJ1-5, with D hard to call. The germline V gene has CDR1 GTSNPN and CDR2 SVGIG (reference sequence). V was clipped by 4 bases and J by 2 bases, with 9 bases between them. The CDR3 consists of 13 residues. The CDR3 DNA reads TGTGCCTGGAACACAGCGGGCAATCAGCCCCAGCATTTT. Translated, it gives CAWNTAGNQPQHF.

This clone was seen only once. The chain employs TRBV5-1 and TRBJ2-5; TRBD2 is a possible D gene (6 bases). There are 13 residues in the CDR3. Germline loops: CDR1 SGHRS, CDR2 YFSETQ. The V end lost 3 bases, the J end lost 2 bases, and 8 bases lay between the germline ends. In DNA, the CDR3 is TGCGCCAGCAGCTCCGGGACTCAAGAGACCCAGTACTTC. It yields the protein CASSSGTQETQYF.

This clone has only one observation. The V gene is TRBV19, the J gene TRBJ1-4; TRBD1 aligns across 9 bases. V dropped 5 bases and J dropped 6; count of bases not matched to a gene: 7. This CDR3 comprises 15 residues. Germline values: CDR1 LNHDA, CDR2 SQIVND (reference sequence). This CDR3 reads CASSYWTGVDEKLFF. The CDR3, as DNA: TGTGCCAGTAGTTACTGGACAGGGGTAGATGAAAAACTGTTTTTT. Full variable domain (rest looked up from reference TRBV19 and TRBJ1-4): DGGITQSPKYLFRKEGQNVTLSCEQNLNHDAMYWYRQDPGQGLRLIYYSQIVNDFQKGDIAEGYSVSREKKESFPLTVTSAQKNPTAFYLCASSYWTGVDEKLFFGSGTQLSVL.

The CDR3 protein is CAWSDQGGTDTQYF. For the CDR3, the DNA is TGTGCCTGGAGTGACCAGGGGGGCACAGATACGCAGTATTTT. The chain employs TRBV30 and TRBJ2-3; 7 bases align to TRBD1. The V gene end was trimmed by 1 base and the J gene end by 1 base; junction bases not matched to a gene: 2. In germline, CDR1 is GTSNPN, CDR2 SVGIG (reference sequence). The CDR3 has 14 residues. Full variable domain (outside the CDR3, taken from reference TRBV30 and TRBJ2-3): SQTIHQWPATLVQPVGSPLSLECTVEGTSNPNLYWYRQAAGRGLQLLFYSVGIGQISSEVPQNLSASRPQDRQFILSSKKLLLSDSGFYLCAWSDQGGTDTQYFGPGTRLTVL.

This chain links TRBV10-3 with TRBJ2-5; TRBD1 matches at 8 bases. V was pared by 3 bases and J by 5 bases, with 5 bases of the junction left unmatched. This CDR3 region has 14 residues. Per the germline V gene, CDR1 is ENHRY and CDR2 is SYGVKD. DNA of the CDR3: TGTGCCATCAGTGATCAGGGGGCGGGGGAGACCCAGTACTTC. It specifies CAISDQGAGETQYF.

The chain joins TRBV5-8 to TRBJ2-4, with TRBD1 matching 12 bases. V was clipped by 3 bases and J by 15 bases; unmatched bases: 13. The CDR3 is 15 residues long. The V gene's germline CDR1 is SGHTS and CDR2 YDEGEE. Here the CDR3 reads CASSSTGTGGWARYF. The CDR3 DNA follows: TGTGCCAGCAGCTCCACCGGGACAGGGGGCTGGGCCAGGTACTTC.

V usage is TRBV30 and J usage is TRBJ1-1; maybe TRBD1 (6 bases). Looked up from germline, CDR1 is GTSNPN and CDR2 is SVGIG (reference sequence). The CDR3 runs to 13 residues. With 5 bases removed from V and 5 bases from J, the gap between germline ends came to 15 bases. As DNA, the CDR3 is TGTGCCTGGGGGATAACAGGGAAAACTGAAGCTTTCTTT. It yields the protein CAWGITGKTEAFF. Full variable domain (missing parts from reference TRBV30 and TRBJ1-1): SQTIHQWPATLVQPVGSPLSLECTVEGTSNPNLYWYRQAAGRGLQLLFYSVGIGQISSEVPQNLSASRPQDRQFILSSKKLLLSDSGFYLCAWGITGKTEAFFGQGTRLTVV.

There are a few counts of this clone. The genes are TRBV18 and TRBJ2-4, with D unclear. The CDR3 has 16 residues. The V end lost 3 bases, the J end lost 0 bases, and 12 bases lay between the germline ends. The germline CDR1 and CDR2 sequences are KGHSH and LQKENI. The CDR3 nucleotides read TGTGCCAGCTCACCGGCCCTACCTAGAGCCAAAAACATTCAGTACTTC. It is translated as CASSPALPRAKNIQYF.

This rearrangement joins TRBV11-3 to TRBJ1-1; D remains ambiguous. Germline lookup yields CDR1 SGHNT and CDR2 YENEEA. The V end was cut by 6 bases, the J end by 4 bases, with 12 bases between. The CDR3 consists of 13 residues. The CDR3 here is CASRDPEGTEAFF. The CDR3 DNA is TGTGCCAGCAGGGACCCGGAGGGCACTGAAGCTTTCTTT.

The chain employs TRBV2 and TRBJ1-1; 9 positions agree with TRBD1. Germline V gives CDR1 SNHLY, CDR2 FYNNEI. J lost 5 bases, V lost 10 bases, and 2 bases had no gene match. This CDR3 contains 11 residues. CDR3 amino acids: CATGTGTEAFF. DNA of the CDR3: TGTGCCACAGGGACAGGGACTGAAGCTTTCTTT.

The chain recombines TRBV29-1 with TRBJ1-2, with TRBD1 as a possible D gene (5 bases). Germline V gene data show CDR1 as SQVTM and CDR2 as ANQGSEA. Trimming removed 6 bases at V and 8 bases at J, with 16 bases between. This CDR3 spans 12 amino acids. This CDR3 is CSVSSGTSGYTF. In DNA form, the CDR3 reads TGCAGCGTCTCGAGCGGGACCTCGGGCTACACCTTC.

This chain joins TRBV18 and TRBJ1-1; tentatively, D is TRBD1 (5 bases). CDR1 is KGHSH, CDR2 LQKENI, per germline. The V gene lost 4 bases and the J gene lost 3 bases, with 15 bases spanning the gap. The CDR3 loop spans 15 amino acids. The CDR3 here is CASSRIRAGDTEAFF. CDR3 sequence (DNA): TGTGCCAGCTCACGGATCAGGGCTGGCGACACTGAAGCTTTCTTT. The full variable domain, with the rest looked up from reference TRBV18 and TRBJ1-1, is NAGVMQNPRHLVRRRGQEARLRCSPMKGHSHVYWYRQLPEEGLKFMVYLQKENIIDESGMPKERFSAEFPKEGPSILRIQQVVRGDSAAYFCASSRIRAGDTEAFFGQGTRLTVV.

The chain carries TRBV5-6 and TRBJ1-1; 12 positions agree with TRBD1. Germline loops: CDR1 SGHDT, CDR2 YYEEEE. The CDR3 sequence is 17 residues long. The trim removed 0 bases at V and 5 bases at J, leaving 8 bases unmatched. CDR3: CASSLEGQGALGTEAFF. As DNA, the CDR3 is TGTGCCAGCAGCTTGGAGGGACAGGGGGCTCTGGGGACTGAAGCTTTCTTT. The whole variable domain, filled in from reference TRBV5-6 and TRBJ1-1, reads DAGVTQSPTHLIKTRGQQVTLRCSPKSGHDTVSWYQQALGQGPQFIFQYYEEEERQRGNFPDRFSGHQFPNYSSELNVNALLLGDSALYLCASSLEGQGALGTEAFFGQGTRLTVV.

This clone appeared a few times. The gene calls are TRBV6-6 and TRBJ2-1, with 8 positions matching TRBD2. V shed 4 bases, J shed 7 bases, and the junction held 6 bases outside the gene matches. The CDR3 loop spans 14 amino acids. CDR1 and CDR2 (germline): MNHNY, SVGAGI (reference sequence). The CDR3 reads CASSFPAGANEQFF. The CDR3 DNA is TGTGCCAGCAGTTTCCCAGCGGGAGCGAATGAGCAGTTCTTC.

The chain carries TRBV5-6 and TRBJ1-1; tentatively, D is TRBD1 (6 bases). CDR1 and CDR2 from the germline V gene are SGHDT and YYEEEE. The germline V and J ends were trimmed by 4 bases and 8 bases, with 18 bases remaining between them. The CDR3 length is 14 residues. The CDR3: CASSPLGTRNEAFF. The CDR3 DNA follows: TGTGCCAGCAGCCCGCTGGGGACACGGAACGAAGCTTTCTTT.